This record covers a single TCR beta chain. Its antigen remains unidentified. The sample originates from a study of identical twins. General observations from the study: Clonotypes of the beta chain that were abundant in cord blood carried fewer insertions (memory repertoires showed none).

A universal primer site was incorporated via template switching, and the cDNA contained unique molecular identifiers. TCRdb used MiXCR to reprocess the 5' RACE reads, holding one entry per CDR3 protein. The table records 1.5 million to 2 million distinct CDR3 sequences, more than 30% of them present only once. The source is a newborn girl in good health. The sample consisted of cord blood.

In nucleotides, the CDR3 is TGTGCCAGCAGCTTAGCCCCCGAGCCCAAAAGGTCCTACAATGAGCAGTACTTC. It encodes CASSLAPEPKRSYNEQYF. The chain employs TRBV7-8 and TRBJ2-1; no reliable D call. The J call is in doubt because the DNA end fits TRBJ2-7 better. The CDR3 consists of 18 residues. CDR1 and CDR2 (germline): SGHVS, FQNEAQ.